This T cell receptor beta chain was documented in a study of cytomegalovirus exposure and HLA in healthy donors. Whole-study context: The Caucasian-associated ancestry cluster held roughly 84% of over 350 genotyped donors. Findings and limits, study-wide: Being productive about 87% or about 30% of the time was typical of most TCR beta V segments in an earlier analysis.

13 Jbeta primers and 60 Vbeta primers were used for the PCR. The repertoire was sequenced with immunoSEQ multiplex PCR; TCRdb's copy has only in-frame clones and lacks some. The sample contains more than 85,000 clones, 75% to 80% of which appear only once. From germline, CDR1 is MNHEY and CDR2 SVGAGI. The length of the CDR3 is 13 residues. V was shortened by 5 bases and J by 6 bases, with 14 bases between the two germline ends. About this clone itself: Antigen unknown.

This clonotype originated in a male donor in good health and CMV-seropositive. The chain uses TRBV6-5 and TRBJ2-7, with D perhaps TRBD2 (6 bases). Sequences were obtained from PBMCs. DNA for the CDR3: TGTGCCAGCAGTAGAGGAGGGCCGAGCGAGCAGTACTTC. Residues: CASSRGGPSEQYF.